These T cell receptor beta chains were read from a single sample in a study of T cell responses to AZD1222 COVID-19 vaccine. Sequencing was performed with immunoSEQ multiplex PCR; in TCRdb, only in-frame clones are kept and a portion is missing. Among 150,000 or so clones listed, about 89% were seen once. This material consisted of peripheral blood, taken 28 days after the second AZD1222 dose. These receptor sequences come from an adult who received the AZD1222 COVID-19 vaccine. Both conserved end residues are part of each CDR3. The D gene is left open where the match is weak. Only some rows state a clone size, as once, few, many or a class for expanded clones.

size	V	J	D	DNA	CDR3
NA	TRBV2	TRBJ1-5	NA	TGTGCCAGCAGTAGGGGAGCGCTCAATCAGCCCCAGCATTTT	CASSRGALNQPQHF
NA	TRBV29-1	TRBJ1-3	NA	TGCAGCGTTGAATCTGGGGGAGGGTCGAGTGGAAACACCATATATTTT	CSVESGGGSSGNTIYF
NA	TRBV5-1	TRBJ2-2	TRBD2	TGCGCCAGCAGCTTGGTTCTGTCGGCGGGAGAGGGCACCGGGGAGCTGTTTTTT	CASSLVLSAGEGTGELFF
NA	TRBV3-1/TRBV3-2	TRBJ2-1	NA	TGTGCCAGCAGCCAAGATCCAGGGGTGGGTGAGCAGTTCTTC	CASSQDPGVGEQFF
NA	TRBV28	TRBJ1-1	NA	TGTGCCAGCAGTTTATCTGACAGGATTAACACTGAAGCTTTCTTT	CASSLSDRINTEAFF
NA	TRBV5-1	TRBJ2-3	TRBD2	TGCGCCAGCAGCAAAACCGGGACTAGAGGGGATACGCAGTATTTT	CASSKTGTRGDTQYF
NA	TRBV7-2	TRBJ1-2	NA	TGTGCCAGCAGCAGACAGAACTATGGCTACACCTTC	CASSRQNYGYTF
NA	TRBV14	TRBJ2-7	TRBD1	TGTGCCAGCAGCCAAGACCCCGGGACAGCCTCCTACGAGCAGTACTTC	CASSQDPGTASYEQYF
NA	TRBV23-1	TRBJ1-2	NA	TGCGCCAGCAGTCAAAACTACAGGGTTCGACTTCACTACGGCTGTGATGGCTACACCTTC	CASSQNYRVRLHYGCDGYTF
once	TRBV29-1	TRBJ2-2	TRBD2	TGCAGCGTTGAAATCCCTAGCGGGGGCCATAACACCGGGGAGCTGTTTTTT	CSVEIPSGGHNTGELFF
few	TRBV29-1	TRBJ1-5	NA	TGCAGCGTTGGCCGGGACGGGGATCAGCCCCAGCATTTT	CSVGRDGDQPQHF
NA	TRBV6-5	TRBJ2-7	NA	TGTGCCAACGGACCGAATCCCTACGAGCAGTACTTC	CANGPNPYEQYF
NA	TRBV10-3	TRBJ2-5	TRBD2	TGTGCCATCAGTGAAGAGGGACTAGCCTTTCCAGAGACCCAGTACTTC	CAISEEGLAFPETQYF
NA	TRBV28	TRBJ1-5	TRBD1	TGTGCCAGCAGCCGCGAACAGGGGGGATATCAGCCCCAGCATTTT	CASSREQGGYQPQHF
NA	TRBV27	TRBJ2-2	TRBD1	TGTGCCAGCAGTTTAACCGACAGGGGGAGCACCGGGGAGCTGTTTTTT	CASSLTDRGSTGELFF
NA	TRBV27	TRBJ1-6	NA	TGTGCCAGCAGTCTCTTCCCGGGGGGCTCCTATAATTCACCCCTCCACTTT	CASSLFPGGSYNSPLHF
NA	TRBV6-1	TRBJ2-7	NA	TGTGCCAGCAGTGAACAGTGGAGCTCCTACGAGCAGTACTTC	CASSEQWSSYEQYF
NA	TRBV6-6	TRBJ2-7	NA	TGTGCCAGCAGTGTCGCAGGCGTTTACGAGCAGTACTTC	CASSVAGVYEQYF
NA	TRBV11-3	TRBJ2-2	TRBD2	TGTGCCAGCAGCTTAGCCCTAGCGGGAGTGTCCGGGGAGCTGTTTTTT	CASSLALAGVSGELFF
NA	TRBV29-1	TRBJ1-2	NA	TGCAGCGTTGAAAAAAAGGGGACCTATGGCTACACCTTC	CSVEKKGTYGYTF
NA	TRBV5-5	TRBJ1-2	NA	TGTGCCAGCAGCGACGGCACACTGAGCTATGGCTACACCTTC	CASSDGTLSYGYTF
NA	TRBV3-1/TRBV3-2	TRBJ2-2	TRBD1	TGTGCCAGCAGCCATTGGGACAGGGAAACCGGGGAGCTGTTTTTT	CASSHWDRETGELFF
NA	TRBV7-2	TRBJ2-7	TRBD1	TGTGCCAGCACGGGACAGAGCTCCTACGAGCAGTACTTC	CASTGQSSYEQYF
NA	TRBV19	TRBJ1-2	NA	TGTGCCAGTAGCCCGAGCTCCCCGAGGGGCTACACCTTC	CASSPSSPRGYTF
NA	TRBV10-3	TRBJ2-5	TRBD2	TGTGCCACTGGAACTAGCGCTCCACGGACCCAGTACTTC	CATGTSAPRTQYF
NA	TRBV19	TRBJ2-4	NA	TGTGCCAGTAGTATACCCCCTGCAGGGGGGTTAGCCAAAAACATTCAGTACTTC	CASSIPPAGGLAKNIQYF
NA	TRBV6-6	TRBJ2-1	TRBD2	TGTGCCAGCAGTCGGGGACTAGCGGACAATGAGCAGTTCTTC	CASSRGLADNEQFF
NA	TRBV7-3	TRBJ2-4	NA	TGTGCCAGCAGCCCAGGCCGGGGCCAAAACATTCAGTACTTC	CASSPGRGQNIQYF
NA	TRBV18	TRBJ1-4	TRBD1	TGTGCCAGCTCACCACCGGAAGGACAGGGGAGAAGTGAAAAACTGTTTTTT	CASSPPEGQGRSEKLFF
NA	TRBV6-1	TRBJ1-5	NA	TGTGCCAGCAGTGAAGGGACAGTTTATAGCAATCAGCCCCAGCATTTT	CASSEGTVYSNQPQHF
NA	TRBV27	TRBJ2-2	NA	TGTGCCAGCAGTTTAGGGCTAGCTGTTGCCGGGGAGCTGTTTTTT	CASSLGLAVAGELFF
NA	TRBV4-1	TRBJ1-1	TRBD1	TGCGCCAGCAGCCAAAAAGGACAGGGGGTGAACACTGAAGCTTTCTTT	CASSQKGQGVNTEAFF
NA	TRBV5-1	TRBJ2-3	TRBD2	TGCGCCAGCAGCTCGGGACTAGCGGGTACAGATACGCAGTATTTT	CASSSGLAGTDTQYF
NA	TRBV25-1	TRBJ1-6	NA	TGTGCCAGCAGTGACTCCAGGGAGATGGCACCCCTCCACTTT	CASSDSREMAPLHF
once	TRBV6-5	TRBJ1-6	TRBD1	TGTGCCAGCAGTACGCGGACAGGGGCTAATTCACCCCTCCACTTT	CASSTRTGANSPLHF
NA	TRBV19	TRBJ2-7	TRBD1	TGTGCCAGCGGGACAGGACTTTCCTACGAGCAGTACTTC	CASGTGLSYEQYF
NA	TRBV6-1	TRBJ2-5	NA	TGTGCCAGCAGTGAAGCGTTCCGAACCCAGTACTTC	CASSEAFRTQYF
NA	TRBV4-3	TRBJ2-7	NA	TGCGCCAGCAGCCAATTTATCTGGGGCTCCTACGAGCAGTACTTC	CASSQFIWGSYEQYF
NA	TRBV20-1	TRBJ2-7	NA	TGCAGTGCTAGTGGGGGGCGGGTGACCTACGAGCAGTACTTC	CSASGGRVTYEQYF
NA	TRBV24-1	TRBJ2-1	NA	TGTGCCACCAGTGATTTTATGGCGGGGCCGGGGGATGAGCAGTTCTTC	CATSDFMAGPGDEQFF
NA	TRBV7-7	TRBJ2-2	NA	TGTGCCAGCAGCTATAACGCGAACACCGGGGAGCTGTTTTTT	CASSYNANTGELFF
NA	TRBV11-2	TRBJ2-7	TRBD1	TGTGCCAGCAGCTTCCCCGGGACAGGGCCCCTCTACGAGCAGTACTTC	CASSFPGTGPLYEQYF
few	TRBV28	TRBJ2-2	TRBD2	TGTGCCAGCAGTTTTGCAGCGGGGGGCCCCGGGGAGCTGTTTTTT	CASSFAAGGPGELFF
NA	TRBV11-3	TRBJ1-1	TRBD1	TGTGCCAGCAGCCTCGGACAGGGGGCTCCGAACACTGAAGCTTTCTTT	CASSLGQGAPNTEAFF
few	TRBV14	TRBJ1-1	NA	TGTGCCAGCAGCCAAGGTTGGGCAAGAACTGAAGCTTTCTTT	CASSQGWARTEAFF
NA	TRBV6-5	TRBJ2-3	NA	TGTGCCAGCAGTTACGCAGCGGAAACAGATACGCAGTATTTT	CASSYAAETDTQYF
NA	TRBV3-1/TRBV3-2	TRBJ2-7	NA	TGTGCCAGCAGCCATTTCGGGGCCCACGAGCAGTACTTC	CASSHFGAHEQYF